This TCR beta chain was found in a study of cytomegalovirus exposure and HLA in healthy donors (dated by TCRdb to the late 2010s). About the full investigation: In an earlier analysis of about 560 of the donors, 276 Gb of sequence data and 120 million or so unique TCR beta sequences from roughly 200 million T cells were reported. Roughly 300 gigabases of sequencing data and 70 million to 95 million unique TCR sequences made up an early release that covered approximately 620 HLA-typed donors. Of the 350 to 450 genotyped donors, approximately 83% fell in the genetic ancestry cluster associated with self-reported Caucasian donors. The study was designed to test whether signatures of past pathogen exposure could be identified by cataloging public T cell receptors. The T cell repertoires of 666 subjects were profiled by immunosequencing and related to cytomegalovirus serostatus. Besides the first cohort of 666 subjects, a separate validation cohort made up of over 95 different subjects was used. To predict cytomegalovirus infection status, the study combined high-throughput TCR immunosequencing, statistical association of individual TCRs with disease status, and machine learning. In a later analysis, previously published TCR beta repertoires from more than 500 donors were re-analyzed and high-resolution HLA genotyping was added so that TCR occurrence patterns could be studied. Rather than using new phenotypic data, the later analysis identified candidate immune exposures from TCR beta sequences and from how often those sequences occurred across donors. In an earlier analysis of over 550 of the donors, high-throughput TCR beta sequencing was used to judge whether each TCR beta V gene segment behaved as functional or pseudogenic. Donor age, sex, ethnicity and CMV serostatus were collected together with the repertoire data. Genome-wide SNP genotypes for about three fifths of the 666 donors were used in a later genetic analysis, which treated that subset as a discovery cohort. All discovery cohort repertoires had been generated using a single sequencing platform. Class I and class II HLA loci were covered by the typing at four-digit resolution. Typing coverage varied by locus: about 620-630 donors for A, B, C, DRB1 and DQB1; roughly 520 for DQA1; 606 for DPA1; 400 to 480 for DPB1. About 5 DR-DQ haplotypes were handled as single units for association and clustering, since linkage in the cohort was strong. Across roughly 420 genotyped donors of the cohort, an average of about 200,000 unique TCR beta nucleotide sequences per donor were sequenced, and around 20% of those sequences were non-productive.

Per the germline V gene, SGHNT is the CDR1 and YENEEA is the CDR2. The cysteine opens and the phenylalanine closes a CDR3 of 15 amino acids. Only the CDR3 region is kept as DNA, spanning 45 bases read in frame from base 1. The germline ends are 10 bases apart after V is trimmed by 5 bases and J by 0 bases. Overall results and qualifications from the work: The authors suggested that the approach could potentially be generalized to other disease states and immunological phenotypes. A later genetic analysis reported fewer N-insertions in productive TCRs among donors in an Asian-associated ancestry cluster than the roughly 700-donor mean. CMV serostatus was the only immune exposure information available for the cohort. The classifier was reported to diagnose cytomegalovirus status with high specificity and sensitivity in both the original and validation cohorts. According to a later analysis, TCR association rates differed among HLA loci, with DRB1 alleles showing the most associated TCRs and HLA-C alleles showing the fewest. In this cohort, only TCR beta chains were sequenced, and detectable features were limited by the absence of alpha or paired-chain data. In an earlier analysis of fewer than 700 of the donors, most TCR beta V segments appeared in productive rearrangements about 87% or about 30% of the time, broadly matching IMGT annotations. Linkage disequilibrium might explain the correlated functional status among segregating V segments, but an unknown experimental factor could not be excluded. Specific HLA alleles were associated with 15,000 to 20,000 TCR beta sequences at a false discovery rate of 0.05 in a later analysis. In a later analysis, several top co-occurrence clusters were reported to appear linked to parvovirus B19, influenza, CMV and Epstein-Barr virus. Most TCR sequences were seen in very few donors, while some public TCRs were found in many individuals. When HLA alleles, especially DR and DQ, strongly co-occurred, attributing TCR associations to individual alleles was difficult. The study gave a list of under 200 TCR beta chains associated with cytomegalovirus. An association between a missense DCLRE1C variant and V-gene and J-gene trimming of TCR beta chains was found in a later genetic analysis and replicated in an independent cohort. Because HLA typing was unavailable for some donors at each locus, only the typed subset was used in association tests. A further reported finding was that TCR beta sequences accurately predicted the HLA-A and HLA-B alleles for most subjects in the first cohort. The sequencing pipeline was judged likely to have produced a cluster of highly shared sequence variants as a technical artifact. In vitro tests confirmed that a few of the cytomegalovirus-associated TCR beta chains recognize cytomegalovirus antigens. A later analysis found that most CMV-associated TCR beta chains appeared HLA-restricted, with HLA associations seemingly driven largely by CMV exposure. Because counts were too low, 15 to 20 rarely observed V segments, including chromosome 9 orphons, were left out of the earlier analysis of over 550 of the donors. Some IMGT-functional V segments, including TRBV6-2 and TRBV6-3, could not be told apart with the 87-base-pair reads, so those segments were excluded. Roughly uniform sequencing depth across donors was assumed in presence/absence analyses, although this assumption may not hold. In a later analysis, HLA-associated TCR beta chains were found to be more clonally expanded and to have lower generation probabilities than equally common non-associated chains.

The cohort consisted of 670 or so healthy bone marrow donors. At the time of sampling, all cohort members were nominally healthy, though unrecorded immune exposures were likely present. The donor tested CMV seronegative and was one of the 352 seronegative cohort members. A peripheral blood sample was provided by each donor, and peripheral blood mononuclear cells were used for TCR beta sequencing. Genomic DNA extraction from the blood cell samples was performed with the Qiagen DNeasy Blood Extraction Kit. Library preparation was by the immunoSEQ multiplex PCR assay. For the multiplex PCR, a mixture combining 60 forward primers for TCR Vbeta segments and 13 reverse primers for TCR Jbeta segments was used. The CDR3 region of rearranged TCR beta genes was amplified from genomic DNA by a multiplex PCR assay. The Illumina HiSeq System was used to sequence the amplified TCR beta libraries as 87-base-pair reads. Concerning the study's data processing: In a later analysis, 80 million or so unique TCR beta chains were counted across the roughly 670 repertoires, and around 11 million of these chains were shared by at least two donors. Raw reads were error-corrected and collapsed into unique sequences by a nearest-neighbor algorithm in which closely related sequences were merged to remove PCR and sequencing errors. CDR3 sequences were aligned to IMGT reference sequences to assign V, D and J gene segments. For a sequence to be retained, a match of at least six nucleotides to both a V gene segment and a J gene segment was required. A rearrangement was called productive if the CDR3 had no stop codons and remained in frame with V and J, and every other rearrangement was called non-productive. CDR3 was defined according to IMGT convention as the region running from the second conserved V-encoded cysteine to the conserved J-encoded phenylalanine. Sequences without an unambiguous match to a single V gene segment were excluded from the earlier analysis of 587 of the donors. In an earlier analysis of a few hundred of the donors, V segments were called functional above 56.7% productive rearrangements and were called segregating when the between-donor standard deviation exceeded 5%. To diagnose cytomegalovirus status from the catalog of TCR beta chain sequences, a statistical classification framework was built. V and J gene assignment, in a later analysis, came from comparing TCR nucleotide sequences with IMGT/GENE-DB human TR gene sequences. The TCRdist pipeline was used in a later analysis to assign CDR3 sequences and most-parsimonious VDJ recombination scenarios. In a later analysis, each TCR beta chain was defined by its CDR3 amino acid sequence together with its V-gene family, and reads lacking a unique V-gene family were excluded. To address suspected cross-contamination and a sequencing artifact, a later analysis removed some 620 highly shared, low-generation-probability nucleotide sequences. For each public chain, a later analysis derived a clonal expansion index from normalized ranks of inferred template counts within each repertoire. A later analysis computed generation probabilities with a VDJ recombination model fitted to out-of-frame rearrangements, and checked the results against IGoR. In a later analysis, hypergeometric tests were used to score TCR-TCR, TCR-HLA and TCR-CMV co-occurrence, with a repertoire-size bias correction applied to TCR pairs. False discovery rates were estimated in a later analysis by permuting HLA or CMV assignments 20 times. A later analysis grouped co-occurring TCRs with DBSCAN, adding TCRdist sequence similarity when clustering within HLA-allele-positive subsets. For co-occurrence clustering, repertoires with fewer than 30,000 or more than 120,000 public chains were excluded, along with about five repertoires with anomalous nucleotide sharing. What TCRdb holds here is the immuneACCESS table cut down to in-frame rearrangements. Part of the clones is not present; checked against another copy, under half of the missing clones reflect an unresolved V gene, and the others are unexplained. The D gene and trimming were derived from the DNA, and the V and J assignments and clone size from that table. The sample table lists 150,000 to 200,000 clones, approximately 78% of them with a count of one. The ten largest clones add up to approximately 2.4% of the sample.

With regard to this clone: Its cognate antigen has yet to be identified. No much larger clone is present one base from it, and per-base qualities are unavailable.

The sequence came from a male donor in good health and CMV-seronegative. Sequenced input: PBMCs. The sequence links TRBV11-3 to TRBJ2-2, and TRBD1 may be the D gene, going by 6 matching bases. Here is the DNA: TGTGCCAGCAGCGCCAGGGGCCCGAACACCGGGGAGCTGTTTTTT. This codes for CASSARGPNTGELFF.